Listed below are T cell receptor beta chains from one sample, sequenced in a study of T cell changes during pregnancy in multiple sclerosis. Method: immunoSEQ multiplex PCR; TCRdb's copy keeps in-frame clones and lacks some. The sample shows about 57,000 clones, around 93% of them seen only once. The material sequenced was peripheral blood, taken after pregnancy. The receptor source for this set is a female donor with multiple sclerosis, enrolled in a pregnancy study. Both conserved end residues are part of each CDR3. D genes are given only for firm matches. Size values are once, few and many counts, or a class for expanded clones, and some rows have none.

>TRBV4-2|TRBJ2-7|.|TRBD2
CASSPKGGTSGSSSYEQYF
TGTGCCAGCAGCCCCAAGGGAGGGACTAGCGGGAGCAGCTCCTACGAGCAGTACTTC
>TRBV5-1|TRBJ2-7|.|TRBD2
CASSRTTSGTYEQYF
TGCGCCAGCAGCAGAACGACTAGCGGGACCTACGAGCAGTACTTC
>TRBV19|TRBJ2-4|.|TRBD2
CASSRGTSGGNIQYF
TGTGCCAGTAGTAGAGGGACTAGCGGAGGAAACATTCAGTACTTC
>TRBV4-2|TRBJ2-1|.|TRBD2
CASSSAGTSGNNEQFF
TGTGCCAGCAGCTCGGCGGGGACTAGCGGGAACAATGAGCAGTTCTTC
>TRBV7-8|TRBJ1-2|.|TRBD1
CASSHITGGYGYTF
TGTGCCAGCAGCCACATAACAGGGGGATATGGCTACACCTTC
>TRBV28|TRBJ2-7|.|.
CASSLFAGTYEQYF
TGTGCCAGCAGTTTATTCGCAGGAACCTACGAGCAGTACTTC
>TRBV6-6|TRBJ1-5|.|.
CASSYGRASNQPQHF
TGTGCCAGCAGTTACGGCAGGGCGAGCAATCAGCCCCAGCATTTT
>TRBV29-1|TRBJ2-1|.|TRBD2
CSVTQLAGVANEQFF
TGCAGCGTTACCCAACTAGCGGGAGTCGCTAATGAGCAGTTCTTC
>TRBV19|TRBJ1-1|.|.
CASSPRSGEAFF
TGTGCCAGTAGTCCCCGCTCGGGAGAAGCTTTCTTT
>TRBV27|TRBJ2-5|.|.
CASSHFQETQYF
TGTGCCAGCAGTCATTTCCAAGAGACCCAGTACTTC
>TRBV2|TRBJ1-3|.|TRBD1
CASSSTGQGGNTIYF
TGTGCCAGCAGCTCAACGGGACAGGGAGGAAACACCATATATTTT
>TRBV6-1|TRBJ1-5|few|.
CASSPSRGQPQHF
TGTGCCAGCAGCCCCTCCCGAGGGCAGCCCCAGCATTTT
>TRBV7-9|TRBJ1-5|.|.
CASSLSDSVNQPQHF
TGTGCCAGCAGCTTATCGGACAGCGTCAATCAGCCCCAGCATTTT
>TRBV7-9|TRBJ2-3|.|.
CASSLARFPDTQYF
TGTGCCAGCAGCTTAGCCCGGTTTCCAGATACGCAGTATTTT
>TRBV7-9|TRBJ2-5|.|TRBD2
CASSFQLAGTEETQYF
TGTGCCAGCAGCTTCCAGCTAGCGGGAACCGAAGAGACCCAGTACTTC
>TRBV30|TRBJ2-7|.|.
CAWSAGRGSYEQYF
TGTGCCTGGAGTGCCGGCCGGGGATCCTACGAGCAGTACTTC
>TRBV7-2|TRBJ2-3|.|TRBD2
CASRGLGTDTQYF
TGTGCCAGCAGGGGACTAGGCACAGATACGCAGTATTTT
>TRBV18|TRBJ2-5|.|.
CASSPRTGGQETQYF
TGTGCCAGCTCACCCCGGACAGGAGGGCAAGAGACCCAGTACTTC
>TRBV10-3|TRBJ2-7|.|.
CAISESRDTDSYEQYF
TGTGCCATCAGTGAGTCGAGAGACACGGATTCCTACGAGCAGTACTTC
>TRBV28|TRBJ2-7|.|.
CASRPRLSFAYEQYF
TGTGCCAGCAGGCCCCGTCTATCCTTTGCCTACGAGCAGTACTTC
>TRBV27|TRBJ2-1|.|TRBD2
CASSLSTSGSPGYNEQFF
TGTGCCAGCAGTTTATCAACTAGCGGGAGCCCCGGATACAATGAGCAGTTCTTC
>TRBV7-3|TRBJ2-5|.|.
CASSLTRGSQETQYF
TGTGCCAGCAGCTTAACCAGGGGCAGCCAAGAGACCCAGTACTTC
>TRBV15|TRBJ2-7|.|TRBD2
CATSRGTTISYEQYF
TGTGCCACCAGCAGGGGGACTACCATCTCCTACGAGCAGTACTTC
>TRBV12-2|TRBJ2-5|once|.
CASRANLANCQETQYF
TGTGCAAGTCGCGCTAATCTAGCGAATTGTCAAGAGACCCAGTACTTC
>TRBV7-9|TRBJ2-7|.|TRBD2
CASSSSGGGEQYF
TGTGCCAGCAGCTCTTCGGGGGGGGGCGAGCAGTACTTC
>TRBV28|TRBJ2-1|.|.
CASSFAPGRNEQFF
TGTGCCAGCAGTTTCGCCCCTGGCAGGAATGAGCAGTTCTTC
>TRBV6-5|TRBJ2-7|.|.
CASSSGSYEQYF
TGTGCCAGCAGTAGCGGGTCCTACGAGCAGTACTTC
>TRBV29-1|TRBJ2-1|.|.
CSVERGQNEQFF
TGCAGCGTTGAGCGGGGGCAGAATGAGCAGTTCTTC
>TRBV6-5|TRBJ2-1|.|.
CASSDSQTYNEQFF
TGTGCCAGCAGCGACAGTCAGACCTACAATGAGCAGTTCTTC
>TRBV11-3|TRBJ2-2|once|TRBD1
CASSFIVGTGRNTGELFF
TGTGCCAGCAGCTTTATAGTCGGGACAGGTCGAAACACCGGGGAGCTGTTTTTT
>TRBV6-1|TRBJ2-2|.|TRBD1
CASSPTGGGELFF
TGTGCCAGCTCCCCTACAGGGGGCGGGGAGCTGTTTTTT
>TRBV6-1|TRBJ1-1|.|TRBD1
CASSDRGQGAEAFF
TGTGCCAGCAGTGACAGGGGACAGGGGGCTGAAGCTTTCTTT
>TRBV6-5|TRBJ2-3|.|.
CASRRRTSTDTQYF
TGTGCCAGCAGGCGACGGACTAGCACAGATACGCAGTATTTT
>TRBV2|TRBJ2-1|.|TRBD2
CASRTGLADHNEQFF
TGTGCCAGCAGAACCGGACTAGCCGACCACAATGAGCAGTTCTTC
>TRBV7-2|TRBJ1-1|.|.
CASSPHLTVKTAEAFF
TGTGCCAGCAGCCCCCATTTGACAGTGAAGACAGCTGAAGCTTTCTTT
>TRBV29-1|TRBJ2-5|.|TRBD1
CSVEGPDRGSVETQYF
TGCAGCGTTGAAGGCCCGGACAGGGGTTCGGTGGAGACCCAGTACTTC
>TRBV14|TRBJ1-3|.|TRBD1
CASREGGLSGNTIYF
TGTGCCAGCAGGGAAGGGGGCCTCTCTGGAAACACCATATATTTT
>TRBV4-3|TRBJ2-3|few|.
CASSQDLSGHNTDTQYF
TGCGCCAGCAGCCAAGATTTATCGGGACACAACACAGATACGCAGTATTTT
>TRBV9|TRBJ2-1|.|.
CASSVDSLYNEQFF
TGTGCCAGCAGCGTCGACAGCCTTTACAATGAGCAGTTCTTC
>TRBV7-6|TRBJ2-7|.|.
CASSLGGGGSYEQYF
TGTGCCAGCAGCTTGGGGGGCGGCGGGAGCTACGAGCAGTACTTC
>TRBV7-8|TRBJ2-7|.|.
CASSLPGGSYEQYF
TGTGCCAGCAGCCTCCCCGGAGGATCCTACGAGCAGTACTTC
>TRBV7-9|TRBJ2-7|.|TRBD1
CASSSITGVEYEQYF
TGTGCCAGCAGCTCGATAACAGGGGTGGAATACGAGCAGTACTTC